The present T cell receptor beta chain was sequenced within a study of control samples from healthy donors and cancer patients. Some clones are missing from TCRdb's copy, which holds only in-frame ones; the method was immunoSEQ multiplex PCR. This table holds 160,000 or so clones, 93% found once. CDR3 length: 13 residues. Trimming stripped 8 bases from V and 5 bases from J, with 16 bases between. Looked up from germline, CDR1 is SQVTM and CDR2 is ANQGSEA. Sequencing was done on a sample of blood. This chain connects TRBV29-1 to TRBJ2-4; TRBD1 or TRBD2 may be the D gene (5 bases each). This receptor was identified in a man aged 45 to 65 in good health. In DNA form, the CDR3 reads TGCAGCACTAGAAGGGGATCCCAAAACATTCAGTACTTC. Encoded protein: CSTRRGSQNIQYF.